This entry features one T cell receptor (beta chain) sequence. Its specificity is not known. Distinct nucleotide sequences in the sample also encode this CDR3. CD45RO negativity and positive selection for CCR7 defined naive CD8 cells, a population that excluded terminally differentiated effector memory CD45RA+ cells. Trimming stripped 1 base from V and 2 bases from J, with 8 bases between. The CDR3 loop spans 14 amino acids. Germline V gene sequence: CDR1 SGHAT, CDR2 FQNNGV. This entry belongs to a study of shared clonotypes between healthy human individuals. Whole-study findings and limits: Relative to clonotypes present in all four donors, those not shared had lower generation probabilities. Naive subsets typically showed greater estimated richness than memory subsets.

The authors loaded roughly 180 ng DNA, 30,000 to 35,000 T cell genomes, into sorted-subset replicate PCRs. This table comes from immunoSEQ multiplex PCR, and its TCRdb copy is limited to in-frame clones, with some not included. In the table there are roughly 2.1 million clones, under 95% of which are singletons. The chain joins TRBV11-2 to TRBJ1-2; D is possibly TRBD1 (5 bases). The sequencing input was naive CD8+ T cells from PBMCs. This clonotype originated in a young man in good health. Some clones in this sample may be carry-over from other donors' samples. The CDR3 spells CASSLGQGNYGYTF. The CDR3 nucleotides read TGTGCCAGCAGCTTAGGCCAGGGAAACTATGGCTACACCTTC.